Below, 14 T cell receptor beta chains from the same sample are listed, as sequenced in a study of HIV-infected children after antiretroviral therapy interruption. The TCR library was built from RNA with a 3' RACE protocol and unique molecular identifiers. From the 3' RACE reads, TCRdb called clonotypes with MiXCR, one entry per CDR3 protein. The sample consists of about 40,000 distinct CDR3 sequences, about 6.5% of them appearing once. The treatment is: PENTA 11 planned treatment interruption arm or continuous ART arm. This specimen consisted of CD45RA+ CD4+ T cells from PBMCs, pooled from several time points, obtained from a donor given antiretroviral therapy, either interrupted or continuous. Subset of the sample: naive CD4+ CD45RA+ CD45RO- T cells. These receptors all stem from a pool of human donors with HIV.

This clonotype was seen a handful of times. This CDR3 reads CASHKSGVGELFF. As DNA, the CDR3 is TGTGCCAGTCACAAGTCAGGGGTCGGGGAGCTGTTTTTT. This chain connects TRBV6-6 to TRBJ2-2; D might be TRBD1 (6 bases). The CDR3 loop spans 13 amino acids. With 9 bases removed from V and 7 bases from J, the gap between germline ends came to 15 bases. The germline gives CDR1 MNHNY, CDR2 SVGAGI (reference sequence).

The chain uses TRBV25-1 and TRBJ2-1; TRBD2 matches at 11 bases. CDR1 MGHDK and CDR2 SYGVNS come from the germline V gene. J gave up 3 bases and V 6 bases, and 1 base lay outside the gene matches. The CDR3 totals 14 residues. The CDR3 nucleotides read TGTGCCAGCAGGACTAGCGGGGACTACAATGAGCAGTTCTTC. It specifies CASRTSGDYNEQFF.

The genes are TRBV6-2 or TRBV6-3 and TRBJ1-1, with 7 bases matching TRBD1. Trimming at V came to 2 bases and at J to 4 bases, leaving 4 bases not matched to a gene. The V gene's germline CDR1 is MNHEY and CDR2 SVGEGT. The CDR3 runs 14 residues. CDR3 DNA sequence: TGTGCCAGCAGTTACGACAGGGTCGTCACTGAAGCTTTCTTT. Protein: CASSYDRVVTEAFF.

This clonotype appeared many times. The rearrangement joins TRBV20-1 to TRBJ2-5, with D uncertain. The CDR3 runs 13 residues. Germline V gene data show CDR1 as DFQATT and CDR2 as SNEGSKA (reference sequence). Trimming left V 2 bases short and J 7 bases short, with 14 bases between. The DNA for the CDR3 is TGCAGTGCTAGACCCGAACAGTTTCGGACCCAGTACTTC. It yields the protein CSARPEQFRTQYF.

This clonotype was recorded many times. The chain is built from TRBV20-1 and TRBJ1-5; TRBD1 matches 8 bases. Germline V gene sequence: CDR1 DFQATT, CDR2 SNEGSKA (reference sequence). Trimming cost V 0 bases and J 4 bases; bases outside gene matches: 11. There are 17 residues in the CDR3. The CDR3 here is CSARDLGQGTWNQPQHF. The CDR3 region has the DNA TGCAGTGCTAGAGATCTTGGACAGGGTACCTGGAATCAGCCCCAGCATTTT.

There are many counts of this clonotype. The chain links TRBV5-6 to TRBJ1-2; no clear D gene. V gave up 4 bases and J gave up 1 base, with 23 bases separating them. This CDR3 comprises 18 residues. Germline V lookup: CDR1 SGHDT, CDR2 YYEEEE. As DNA, the CDR3 is TGTGCCAGCAGCGGCCGTCCAAGTCGGCAGCGTTTTAACTATGGCTACACCTTC. Its translation is CASSGRPSRQRFNYGYTF.

This clonotype was seen many times. The chain has TRBV10-2 and TRBJ2-1, with D possibly being TRBD1 or TRBD2 (6 bases each). V lost 2 bases, J lost 6 bases, and 14 bases lay in between. The CDR3 totals 15 residues. Germline CDR1 WSHSY, CDR2 SAAADI. CDR3 in amino acids: CASSENPRGGNEQFF. CDR3 DNA: TGCGCCAGCAGTGAGAACCCCAGGGGAGGCAATGAGCAGTTCTTC.

This clonotype was detected a few times. The chain uses TRBV4-3 and TRBJ2-1; TRBD2 agrees at 14 bases. Germline assignment: CDR1 LGHNA and CDR2 YSLEER. There are 19 residues in the CDR3. Trimming at V came to 2 bases and at J to 3 bases, leaving 9 bases not matched to a gene. CDR3 sequence: CASSQREGTSGGYYNEQFF. The DNA of the CDR3 is TGCGCCAGCAGCCAACGGGAGGGGACTAGCGGGGGCTACTACAATGAGCAGTTCTTC.

This clonotype was counted many times. The chain has TRBV7-2 and TRBJ1-4, with D possibly matching TRBD1 (5 bases). The CDR3 runs 15 residues. Germline loops: CDR1 SGHTA, CDR2 FQGNSA. The V and J ends lost 5 bases and 5 bases respectively, with 15 bases between them. The CDR3 here is CASSPGHKKNEKLFF. The CDR3 nucleotides read TGTGCCAGCAGCCCCGGACACAAAAAAAATGAAAAACTGTTTTTT.

At least ten counts were recorded for this clonotype. This chain links TRBV7-2 with TRBJ1-2; TRBD1 is a possible D gene (5 bases). CDR1 and CDR2 (germline): SGHTA, FQGNSA. The ends were cut back, 5 bases at V and 3 bases at J, with 16 bases in the middle. The CDR3 contains 15 residues. CDR3 sequence reads: CASSTYTLGDYGYTF. The CDR3 DNA is TGTGCCAGCAGCACATACACCCTAGGGGACTATGGCTACACCTTC.

This clonotype was seen a few times. This chain links TRBV29-1 with TRBJ2-1; the D gene is possibly TRBD1 (6 bases). CDR3 length: 14 residues. In germline, CDR1 is SQVTM, CDR2 ANQGSEA. V gave up 7 bases and J gave up 0 bases, with 13 bases separating them. CDR3 residues: CSERQASSYNEQFF. CDR3 DNA sequence: TGCAGCGAAAGACAGGCGAGCTCCTACAATGAGCAGTTCTTC.

This clonotype was seen many times. The chain recombines TRBV30 with TRBJ2-1, with 9 bases identical to TRBD1. Germline loops: CDR1 GTSNPN, CDR2 SVGIG (reference sequence). This CDR3 has 13 amino acids. Trimming removed 4 bases from V and 9 bases from J; junction bases left unmatched: 7. The CDR3 sequence: CAWKQGARAEQFF. CDR3 DNA: TGTGCCTGGAAACAGGGGGCGCGAGCTGAGCAGTTCTTC.

Of note for this clonotype: At one of its ends the junction is not consistent with the germline gene, which may arise from a read error. The chain employs TRBV4-1 and TRBJ2-3; D unclear. Germline V lookup: CDR1 MGHRA, CDR2 YSYEKL. The length of the CDR3 is 14 residues. This CDR3 reads CASSQDVSAETLYF. The DNA for the CDR3 is TGTGCCAGCAGCCAAGATGTCAGTGCAGAAACGCTGTATTTT.

At least ten counts were recorded for this clonotype. The junction departs from germline at one end; a sequencing error may be responsible. The chain has TRBV12-3 or TRBV12-4 and TRBJ2-3; 8 bases are shared with TRBD2. CDR3 length: 15 amino acids. The CDR3 reads CASSRTGTSAETLYF. The CDR3 region has the DNA TGTGCCAGCAGTCGGACTGGGACTAGTGCAGAAACGCTGTATTTT.